This T cell receptor (beta chain) stems from a study of PD-L1 blockade in urothelial cancer. The overall study: It was at 3 weeks (second dose) and 6 weeks after treatment start that blood was analyzed.

The CDR3 runs 14 residues. Trimming took off 4 bases at V and 3 bases at J, with 14 bases between the two ends. Germline loops: CDR1 SGHRS, CDR2 YFSETQ. The table came from immunoSEQ multiplex PCR; TCRdb's copy has only in-frame clones and leaves some out. The sample comprises 70,000 to 85,000 clones, around 84% of which are singletons, and around 4.7% rests with the top ten. The chain employs TRBV5-1 and TRBJ2-7; possibly TRBD1 for D (7 bases). This TCR was sampled from a man in his 70s with urothelial cancer. This material consisted of PBMCs, taken around atezolizumab (anti-PD-L1) treatment. This CDR3 reads CASSRGTDNYEQYF. CDR3 DNA: TGCGCCAGCAGCCGCGGGACAGATAACTACGAGCAGTACTTC.